This T cell receptor beta chain was obtained from a study of OX40 agonist ivuxolimab in advanced cancers. Whole-study context: Patients were dosed intravenously with ivuxolimab at 0.01 to 10 mg/kg every 2 weeks.

Findings of the study overall: Low normalized T-cell clonal expansion was also seen in some nonresponders.

Assay used: immunoSEQ multiplex PCR; TCRdb lists only in-frame clones, some missing. The data show 50,000 to 65,000 clones, 75% to 85% seen once. The CDR3 runs 15 residues. Trimming stripped 1 base from V and 8 bases from J, with 18 bases between. Germline CDR1 reads SGHTS; CDR2 reads YDEGEE. The count of this clone is one. Antigen unknown. Sequences were derived from CD4+ or CD8+ T cells sorted from blood, sampled in a trial of the OX40 agonist ivuxolimab. The chain uses TRBV5-8 and TRBJ1-2; a weak D match, TRBD1 (5 bases). This clonotype originated in an adult with an advanced solid tumor such as melanoma, head and neck, liver or kidney cancer. CDR3 sequence reads: CASSLYEAGRQGYTF. The CDR3 coding sequence is TGTGCCAGCAGCTTGTACGAGGCGGGGCGTCAAGGCTACACCTTC.